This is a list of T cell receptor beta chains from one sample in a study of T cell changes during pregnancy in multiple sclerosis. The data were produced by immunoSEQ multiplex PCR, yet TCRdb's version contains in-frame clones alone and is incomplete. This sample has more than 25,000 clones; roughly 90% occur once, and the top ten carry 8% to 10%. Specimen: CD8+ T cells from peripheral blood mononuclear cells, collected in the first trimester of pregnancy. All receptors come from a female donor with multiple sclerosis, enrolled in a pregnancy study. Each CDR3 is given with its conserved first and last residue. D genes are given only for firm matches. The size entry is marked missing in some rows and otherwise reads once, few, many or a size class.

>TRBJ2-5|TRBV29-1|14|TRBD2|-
CSVELTSGVETQYF
TGCAGCGTTGAGCTGACTAGCGGGGTAGAGACCCAGTACTTC
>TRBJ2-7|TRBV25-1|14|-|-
CASSESGTAYEQYF
TGTGCCAGCAGTGAATCTGGGACTGCCTACGAGCAGTACTTC
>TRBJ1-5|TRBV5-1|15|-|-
CASSLDSPVNQPQHF
TGCGCCAGCAGCTTGGATTCTCCAGTCAATCAGCCCCAGCATTTT
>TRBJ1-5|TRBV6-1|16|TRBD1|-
CASSEASGQGHQPQHF
TGTGCCAGCAGTGAAGCCTCCGGACAGGGGCATCAGCCCCAGCATTTT
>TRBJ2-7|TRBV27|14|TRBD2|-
CASMETSGSYEQYF
TGTGCCAGCATGGAAACTAGCGGGTCCTACGAGCAGTACTTC
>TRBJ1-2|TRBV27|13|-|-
CASKKEGSGGYTF
TGTGCCAGCAAGAAGGAGGGATCGGGTGGCTACACCTTC
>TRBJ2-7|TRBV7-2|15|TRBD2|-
CASSLLLAGLREQYF
TGTGCCAGCAGCTTACTCCTAGCGGGACTGAGGGAGCAGTACTTC
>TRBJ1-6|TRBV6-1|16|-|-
CASSEALREYNSPLHF
TGTGCCAGCAGTGAAGCGCTCCGGGAGTATAATTCACCCCTCCACTTT
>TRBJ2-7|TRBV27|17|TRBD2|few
CASSVQSGGPVPYEQYF
TGTGCCAGCAGCGTCCAATCGGGAGGCCCGGTCCCCTACGAGCAGTACTTC
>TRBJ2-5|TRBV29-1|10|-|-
CSVRQETQYF
TGCAGCGTACGCCAGGAGACCCAGTACTTC
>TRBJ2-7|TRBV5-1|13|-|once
CASSLDPSYEQYF
TGCGCCAGCAGCTTGGACCCGAGCTACGAGCAGTACTTC
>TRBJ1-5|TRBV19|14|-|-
CASSMYRDNQPQHF
TGTGCCAGTAGTATGTATCGGGACAATCAGCCCCAGCATTTT
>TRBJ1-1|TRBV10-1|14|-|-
CASSAGGAAQQAFF
TGCGCCAGCAGTGCGGGCGGGGCAGCACAACAAGCTTTCTTT
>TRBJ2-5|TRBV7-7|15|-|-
CASSLVGTPQETQYF
TGTGCCAGCAGCTTAGTGGGCACACCCCAAGAGACCCAGTACTTC
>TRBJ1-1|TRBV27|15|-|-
CASSLSSVMNTEAFF
TGTGCCAGCAGTTTATCTTCAGTCATGAACACTGAAGCTTTCTTT
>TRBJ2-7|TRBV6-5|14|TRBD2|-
CASSSTSSGYEQYF
TGTGCCAGCAGCTCGACGTCTAGCGGTTACGAGCAGTACTTC
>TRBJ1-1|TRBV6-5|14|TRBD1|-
CASSYNRGNTEAFF
TGTGCCAGCAGTTACAACAGGGGTAACACTGAAGCTTTCTTT
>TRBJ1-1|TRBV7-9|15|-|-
CASSSSGVTNTEAFF
TGTGCCAGCAGCTCCTCAGGGGTTACGAACACTGAAGCTTTCTTT
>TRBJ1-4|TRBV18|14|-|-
CASSPAGYDEKLFF
TGTGCCAGCTCACCAGCAGGGTACGATGAAAAACTGTTTTTT
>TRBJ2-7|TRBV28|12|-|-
CASSLYSYEQYF
TGTGCCAGCAGTTTGTACTCCTACGAGCAGTACTTC
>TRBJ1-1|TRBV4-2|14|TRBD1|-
CASSHLTGEDEAFF
TGTGCCAGCAGCCACCTTACAGGGGAGGATGAAGCTTTCTTT
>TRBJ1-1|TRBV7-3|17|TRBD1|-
CASSREGRGHPDTEAFF
TGTGCCAGCAGCCGTGAAGGCAGGGGGCACCCGGACACTGAAGCTTTCTTT
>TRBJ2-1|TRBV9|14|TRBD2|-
CASSVGLAANEQFF
TGTGCCAGCAGCGTAGGCCTAGCGGCGAATGAGCAGTTCTTC
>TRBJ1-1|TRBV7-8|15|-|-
CASSSRGSENTEAFF
TGTGCCAGCAGCTCTCGGGGTTCTGAGAACACTGAAGCTTTCTTT
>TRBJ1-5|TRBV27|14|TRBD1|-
CASSPDRADQPQHF
TGTGCCAGCAGCCCGGACAGGGCGGATCAGCCCCAGCATTTT
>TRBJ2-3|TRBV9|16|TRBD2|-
CASSLQPGLATDTQYF
TGTGCCAGCAGCCTACAACCGGGACTAGCAACAGATACGCAGTATTTT
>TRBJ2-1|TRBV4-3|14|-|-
CASSQERSYNEQFF
TGCGCCAGCAGCCAAGAGCGGTCCTACAATGAGCAGTTCTTC
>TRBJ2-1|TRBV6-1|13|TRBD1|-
CASRDRKGNEQFF
TGTGCCAGCCGGGACAGGAAGGGCAATGAGCAGTTCTTC
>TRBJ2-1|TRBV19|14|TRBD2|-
CASSIRDYYNEQFF
TGTGCCAGTAGTATTCGGGACTACTACAATGAGCAGTTCTTC
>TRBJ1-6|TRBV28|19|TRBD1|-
CASSLRNTYQETGLKPLHF
TGTGCCAGCAGTTTACGCAACACCTACCAGGAGACAGGGCTGAAACCCCTCCACTTT
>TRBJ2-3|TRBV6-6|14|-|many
CASSFGASTDTQYF
TGTGCCAGCAGTTTCGGAGCTAGCACAGATACGCAGTATTTT
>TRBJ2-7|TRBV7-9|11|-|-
CASSLNKEQYF
TGTGCCAGCAGCTTAAATAAAGAGCAGTACTTC
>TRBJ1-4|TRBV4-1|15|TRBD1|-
CASSQPQGAREKLFF
TGCGCCAGCAGCCAACCCCAGGGGGCGCGGGAAAAACTGTTTTTT
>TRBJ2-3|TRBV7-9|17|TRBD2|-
CASSPRLAGGLGDTQYF
TGTGCCAGCAGCCCTAGACTAGCGGGGGGATTGGGAGATACGCAGTATTTT
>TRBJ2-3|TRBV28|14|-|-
CASSLQGGTDTQYF
TGTGCCAGCAGTTTACAGGGCGGCACAGATACGCAGTATTTT
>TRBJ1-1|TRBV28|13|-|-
CASSLSGGTEAFF
TGTGCCAGCAGTTTGAGCGGGGGAACTGAAGCTTTCTTT
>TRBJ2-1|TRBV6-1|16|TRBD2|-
CASSEWDLAGDYEQFF
TGTGCCAGCAGTGAATGGGACCTAGCGGGAGATTATGAGCAGTTCTTC
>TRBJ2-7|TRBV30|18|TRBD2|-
CAWSVASGKVTRTYEQYF
TGTGCCTGGAGTGTAGCAAGCGGGAAAGTGACCAGAACCTACGAGCAGTACTTC
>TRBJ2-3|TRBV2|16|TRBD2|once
CASSELGGQGTDTQYF
TGTGCCAGCAGTGAATTGGGAGGGCAGGGCACAGATACGCAGTATTTT
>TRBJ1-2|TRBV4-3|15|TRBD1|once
CASSQGRQGNYGYTF
TGCGCCAGCAGCCAAGGGAGACAGGGGAACTATGGCTACACCTTC
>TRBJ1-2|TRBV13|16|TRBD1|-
CASSLRGTGVNYGYTF
TGTGCCAGCAGCCTCCGGGGGACAGGGGTCAACTATGGCTACACCTTC
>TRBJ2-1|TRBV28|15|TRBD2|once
CASSPGLAEVNEQFF
TGTGCCAGCAGTCCGGGACTAGCGGAAGTCAATGAGCAGTTCTTC
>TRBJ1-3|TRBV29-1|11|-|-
CSVGGGNTIYF
TGCAGCGTTGGCGGTGGAAACACCATATATTTT
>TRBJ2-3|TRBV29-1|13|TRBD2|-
CSGTSGATDTQYF
TGCAGCGGTACTAGCGGGGCGACAGATACGCAGTATTTT
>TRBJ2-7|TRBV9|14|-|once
CASSVGDNAYEQYF
TGTGCCAGCAGCGTAGGCGACAACGCCTACGAGCAGTACTTC
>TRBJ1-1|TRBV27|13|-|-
CASSFPPFTEAFF
TGTGCCAGCAGTTTTCCCCCTTTTACTGAAGCTTTCTTT
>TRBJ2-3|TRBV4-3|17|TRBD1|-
CASSQDPTGAGADTQYF
TGCGCCAGCAGCCAAGACCCGACAGGGGCGGGCGCAGATACGCAGTATTTT
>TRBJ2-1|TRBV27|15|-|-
CASSLAGFLHHGQFF
TGTGCCAGCAGTTTAGCGGGGTTTCTCCATCATGGGCAGTTCTTC
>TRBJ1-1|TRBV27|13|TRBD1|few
CASSHYGQAEAFF
TGTGCCAGCAGCCACTACGGACAGGCCGAAGCTTTCTTT
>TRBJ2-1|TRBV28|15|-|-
CASSAGPDTYNEQFF
TGTGCCAGCAGTGCCGGTCCGGACACCTACAATGAGCAGTTCTTC
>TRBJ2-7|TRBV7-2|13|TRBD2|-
CASRNLAGVEQYF
TGTGCCAGCAGAAACCTAGCGGGAGTTGAGCAGTACTTC
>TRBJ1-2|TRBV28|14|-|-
CASSLGSGFYGYTF
TGTGCCAGCAGTTTAGGGTCAGGGTTCTATGGCTACACCTTC
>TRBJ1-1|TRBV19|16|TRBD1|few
CASSIYRGTVTTEAFF
TGTGCCAGTAGTATATATAGGGGGACAGTGACTACTGAAGCTTTCTTT
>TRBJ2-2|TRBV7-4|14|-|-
CASSLVEADGELFF
TGTGCCAGCAGCTTAGTTGAGGCGGACGGGGAGCTGTTTTTT
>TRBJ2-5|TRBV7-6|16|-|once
CASSLVEGALKETQYF
TGTGCCAGCAGCTTAGTGGAGGGGGCACTGAAAGAGACCCAGTACTTC
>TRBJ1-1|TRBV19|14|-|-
CASSLGGGYTEAFF
TGTGCCAGTAGCTTAGGGGGGGGGTACACTGAAGCTTTCTTT